The entry below describes one TCR beta chain. This clonotype was found a few times. What this receptor recognizes is not known. No quality values exist for individual bases; no much larger clone is one base distant. This sample was taken from a study of blood T cells in healthy people across ages (dated by TCRdb to between 2014 and 2016). For the wider study: In model experiments, roughly one uniquely barcoded TCR beta cDNA molecule per two T cells was captured by template switching. Two additional independent replicas of 1 million unique cDNA reads from the same blood draw were analyzed for two donors (one aged 18 to 30 and one aged 80 or older). To track age-related changes in TCR beta repertoire diversity, the study relied on deep sequencing normalized with unique cDNA molecular identifiers. The donors were split into four age groups: young (average 16 years), middle-aged (about 40), aged (roughly 60) and long-lived (82). Study-wide conclusions, independent of this receptor: As age increased, observed TCR beta diversity per million T cells dropped in a roughly linear way, and a significant reduction was already evident by age about 36. The percentage of naive T cells measured by flow cytometry correlated strongly with observed TCR beta diversity. Donor CMV infection status was unknown, potentially confounding age-related changes in expanded clonotypes. Compared with the aged group, the long-lived group had more naive CD4+ T cells, fewer expanded clones and increased TCR diversity, suggesting age selection. Total diversity estimates from one million sequenced T cells were considered lower bounds and underestimates. Since profiling was done on bulk unsorted PBMCs, naive and antigen-experienced compartments could not be conclusively compared.

Preparation of the library involved 5' RACE. Sequenced using an Illumina HiSeq 2500. A second PCR of roughly 6 to 12 cycles was run with a J-beta primer mix and a sample-barcoded 5' primer. A template-switch 5' adaptor carrying 12 random nucleotides introduced a unique molecular identifier onto each TCR beta cDNA molecule. Each sample yielded at least 3 million CDR3-containing paired-end reads. First-strand cDNA synthesis was performed from all RNA using the Mint cDNA synthesis kit, with priming by a TRBC-specific oligonucleotide. All cDNA was treated with uracil-DNA glycosylase and then went through a first 18-cycle PCR with the universal primers M1SS and BC2_uni_R. From the authors' description of their analysis: Each sample was normalized by randomly selecting 1 million high-quality reads, each carrying a distinct molecular identifier. Reads sharing molecular identifiers were discarded rather than binned into consensus sequences. MiTCR, run with a Q25 quality threshold and the strictest error-elimination algorithm, handled CDR3 identification, clonotype clustering and error correction. A nonparametric unseen species model with Euler transformation was used to estimate lower-bound total TCR beta diversity. TCRdb cleaned the public reads at Q25 with fastp, built clones with MiXCR and kept in-frame beta chains. Each CDR3 protein appears once, grouped with its most common genes and DNA. TCRdb, not the original authors, processed these V and J calls. This sample is represented by 780,000 or so distinct CDR3 sequences; more than 20% of them were singletons. The biggest ten clones account for 3% to 4.5% of the sample.

Donors were a few dozen systemically healthy Caucasian individuals from Russia aged roughly 6 to 100 years. Each donor gave around 9.8 milliliters of peripheral blood, collected into EDTA-treated Vacutainer tubes. Ficoll-Paque density-gradient centrifugation was used to isolate PBMCs, with at least 7 million per sample. Total RNA was extracted from PBMCs with Trizol reagent, with at least 6 micrograms obtained per sample. For every donor, an aliquot of PBMCs went through flow cytometry to measure the percentages of naive CD45RAhigh/CD27high T cells. The CDR3, from cysteine to phenylalanine, totals 15 residues. Only CDR3 DNA is held: 45 bases, read in frame from base 1. Germline trimming amounts to 4 bases on V and 3 bases on J, with 6 as the count of junction bases outside the gene matches. CDR1 and CDR2 (SEHNR, FQNEAQ) derive from the germline V gene (reference sequence). The sample was also linked to a second study, of T cells of mothers and their children. The second study, in turn, reports: The donors were nine systemically healthy Caucasian individuals, made up of three mothers and their six children. cDNA synthesis consumed the entire amount of extracted RNA, loaded at 1.5 ug RNA in each 15 ul reaction. Sample barcodes and 2-4 random nucleotides were added via the M1S primer in the second PCR. Over 9 million TCR beta CDR3 reads came from each mother, compared with some 3 million reads from each child. TCR recombination output is similarly shaped by thymic selection in related and unrelated pairs, with a minor effect exerted by inherited differences. Normalized repertoire overlap was always found to be slightly, but never significantly, higher in related mother-child pairs than in unrelated mother-child pairs. Persistent microchimeric T cell clones were not detected, at a sensitivity of about 90 clones per million clonotypes. The study used deep NGS to compare TCR beta repertoires of mothers and children, seeking features distinguishing related mother-child pairs from unrelated individuals. Mothers averaged about 40 +/- 4 years of age and children averaged around 10 +/- 4 years. After adapter ligation was performed with NEBNext reagents, the libraries were sequenced on an Illumina HiSeq 2000 with 100+100 nt paired-end reads. To avoid cross-contamination, the mother libraries and the child libraries were prepared a month apart and sequenced in separate runs. Between about 500,000 and 2,100,000 distinct TCR beta clonotypes were identified per donor. Naive TCR beta clonotypes were estimated from low-frequency clonotypes matched to each donor's FACS-determined naive share, without sorting.

Sequencing used blood. The sequence derives from a boy younger than 18 in good health. This chain joins TRBV7-9 to TRBJ2-1, with 7 central nucleotides matching TRBD2. The CDR3 in this case is CASSSPRDYYNEQFF. Read as DNA, the sequence is TGTGCCAGCAGCTCCCCCCGGGACTACTACAATGAGCAGTTCTTC.